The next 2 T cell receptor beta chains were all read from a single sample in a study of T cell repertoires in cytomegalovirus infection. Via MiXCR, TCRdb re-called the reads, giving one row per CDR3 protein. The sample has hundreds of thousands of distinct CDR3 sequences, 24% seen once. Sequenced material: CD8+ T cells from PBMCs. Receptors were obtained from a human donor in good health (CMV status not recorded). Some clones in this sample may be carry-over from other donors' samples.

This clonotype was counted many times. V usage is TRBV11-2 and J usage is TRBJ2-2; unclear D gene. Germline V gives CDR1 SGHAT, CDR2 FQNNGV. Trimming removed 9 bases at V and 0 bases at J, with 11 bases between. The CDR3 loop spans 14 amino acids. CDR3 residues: CASSSGPNTGELFF. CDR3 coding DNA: TGTGCCAGTTCCTCCGGGCCGAACACCGGGGAGCTGTTTTTT.

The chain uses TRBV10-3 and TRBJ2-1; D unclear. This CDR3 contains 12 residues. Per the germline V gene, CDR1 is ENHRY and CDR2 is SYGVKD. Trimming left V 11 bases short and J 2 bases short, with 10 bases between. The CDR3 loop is CACLSAYNEQFF. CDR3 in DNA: TGTGCCTGCTTGAGCGCCTACAATGAGCAGTTCTTC.